The 29 T cell receptor beta chains below were found in one sample sequenced in a study of breast tumors, draining lymph nodes, adjacent tissues. Axillary draining lymph nodes of breast cancer patients supplied the node samples. TCRdb recomputed calls from the multiplex PCR reads with MiXCR, one row per CDR3 protein. The sample has over 150,000 distinct CDR3 sequences; roughly 30% are singletons. The sample consisted of axillary lymph node tissue. These receptors originate from a female donor with breast cancer. Some clones in this sample may be carry-over from other donors' samples.

This clonotype was recorded at least ten times. The chain employs TRBV7-8 and TRBJ1-4; D possibly corresponds to TRBD1 (5 bases). The CDR3 is 17 residues long. Germline assignment: CDR1 SGHVS and CDR2 FQNEAQ. Trimming took 2 bases from V and 8 from J, leaving 21 bases between them. The CDR3 bases are TGTGCCAGCAGCTTACACCGCCGGGACGTAAGAGACGAAAAACTGTTTTTT. Translating it yields CASSLHRRDVRDEKLFF.

This clonotype was counted many times. V usage is TRBV11-3 and J usage is TRBJ2-2; 7 bases match TRBD2. The J segment lost 0 bases and the V segment lost 2 bases, leaving 3 bases of the junction unmatched. This CDR3 has 16 residues. Per the germline V gene, CDR1 is SGHNT and CDR2 is YENEEA. CDR3 sequence reads: CASSLKGLANTGELFF. CDR3 DNA sequence: TGTGCCAGCAGCTTAAAAGGACTAGCGAACACCGGGGAGCTGTTTTTT.

The chain uses TRBV30 and TRBJ1-1, with D possibly being TRBD1 (5 bases). The CDR3 extends over 14 amino acids. CDR1 and CDR2 from the germline V gene are GTSNPN and SVGIG (reference sequence). V shed 3 bases and J shed 7 bases, with 18 bases lying between them. The DNA for the CDR3 is TGTGCCTGGAGCCCGGGACGGCTACTTGGTGAAGCTTTCTTT. It yields the protein CAWSPGRLLGEAFF. The full variable domain, rest sourced from reference TRBV30 and TRBJ1-1, is SQTIHQWPATLVQPVGSPLSLECTVEGTSNPNLYWYRQAAGRGLQLLFYSVGIGQISSEVPQNLSASRPQDRQFILSSKKLLLSDSGFYLCAWSPGRLLGEAFFGQGTRLTVV.

In its sample, this clonotype was seen a few times. The chain combines TRBV27 with TRBJ2-7, with D unclear. This CDR3 spans 14 amino acids. Per the germline V gene, CDR1 is MNHEY and CDR2 is SMNVEV (reference sequence). Trimming removed 2 bases from V and 3 bases from J, with 11 bases in between. The CDR3 region has the DNA TGTGCCAGCAGTTTAAAGGGCCCTCACTACGAGCAGTACTTC. It is translated as CASSLKGPHYEQYF.

Of note for this clonotype: Since a much larger clone is just one base distant, this may be a read error. This rearrangement joins TRBV18 to TRBJ2-5; the D is unclear. The CDR3 spans 14 residues. In germline, CDR1 is KGHSH, CDR2 LQKENI. V was cut by 8 bases and J by 1 base, with 14 bases left in between. CDR3 in amino acids: CASPRAAFQETQYF. The CDR3 region has the DNA TGTGCCAGCCCACGCGCTGCCTTCCAAGAGACCCAGTACTTC.

This clonotype is a singleton in its sample. This chain joins TRBV4-2 and TRBJ1-1; 8 bases line up with TRBD1. V shed 5 bases, J shed 0 bases, and the junction held 5 bases outside the gene matches. The CDR3 has 15 residues. The V gene's germline CDR1 is LGHNA and CDR2 YNFKEQ. CDR3 in amino acids: CASSSRTGMNTEAFF. The CDR3 region has the DNA TGTGCCAGCAGCTCCCGGACAGGGATGAACACTGAAGCTTTCTTT.

Notes on this clonotype: This sequence may be a read error, since a much larger clone differs from it by one base. The chain combines TRBV6-1 with TRBJ2-7; TRBD1 might be the D (5 bases). There are 12 residues in the CDR3. Trimming shortened V by 3 bases and J by 3 bases, and 6 bases separated the two germline ends. CDR1 and CDR2 from the germline V gene are MNHNS and SASEGT. CDR3: CASSDRVYEQYF. The CDR3 DNA follows: TGTGCCAGCAGTGACAGGGTCTACGAGCAGTACTTC.

This clonotype occurred once. This chain uses TRBV7-2 with TRBJ1-5; D perhaps matches TRBD1 (5 bases). V lost 3 bases, J lost 11 bases, and 20 bases lay in between. This CDR3 has 15 amino acids. Germline CDR1 reads SGHTA; CDR2 reads FQGNSA. CDR3 amino acids: CASSFRRGLQETQHF. The CDR3 DNA reads as TGTGCCAGCAGCTTTAGGCGGGGCCTCCAAGAGACCCAGCATTTT.

The chain combines TRBV20-1 with TRBJ2-5; 12 bases line up with TRBD2. The CDR3 has 15 amino acids. V shed 2 bases, J shed 7 bases, and the junction held 8 bases outside the gene matches. Germline V gene sequence: CDR1 DFQATT, CDR2 SNEGSKA (reference sequence). The CDR3 here is CSARKTSGGTGTQYF. The DNA of the CDR3 is TGCAGTGCTAGAAAAACTAGCGGGGGGACCGGGACCCAGTACTTC.

This clonotype was observed at least ten times. The rearrangement links TRBV24-1 to TRBJ1-5, with D possibly being TRBD1 (6 bases). The CDR3 runs 14 residues. Germline assignment: CDR1 KGHDR and CDR2 SFDVKD. Trimming cost V 7 bases and J 11 bases, with 20 bases left between them. The CDR3: CATRAGDGFGAQHF. For the CDR3, the DNA is TGTGCCACCAGGGCAGGGGACGGGTTTGGAGCCCAGCATTTT.

This clonotype was counted at least ten times. The chain couples TRBV12-3 or TRBV12-4 to TRBJ2-7; 8 nucleotides line up with TRBD2. After removal of 5 bases from V and 3 bases from J, the junction contained 12 bases not matched to a gene. The CDR3 is made up of 16 amino acids. The CDR3 coding sequence is TGTGCCAGCAGTCCACAGCTGGCGGGGGGCCTCTACGAGCAGTACTTC. It translates to CASSPQLAGGLYEQYF.

This clonotype was seen a handful of times. The chain has TRBV6-1 and TRBJ2-3; 9 nucleotides align to TRBD2. After removal of 6 bases from V and 6 bases from J, the junction contained 10 bases not matched to a gene. Germline assignment: CDR1 MNHNS and CDR2 SASEGT. The CDR3 length is 15 residues. The CDR3 DNA sequence: TGTGCCAGCAGGCACTCCGGGACTAGCAGCGATACGCAGTATTTT. It translates to CASRHSGTSSDTQYF.

This clonotype was recorded a few times. The rearrangement joins TRBV9 to TRBJ1-6; the match to TRBD1 covers 9 bases. Germline V CDR1 and CDR2: SGDLS, YYNGEE. V gave up 5 bases and J gave up 7 bases; unmatched junction bases: 7. The CDR3 is 15 residues long. The CDR3 DNA reads TGTGCCAGCAGTACCGGGACAGGGACCAATTCACCCCTCCACTTT. Amino acid sequence: CASSTGTGTNSPLHF.

Notes on this clonotype: The limits of the CDR3 on the DNA are not certain, so only TCRdb's listed CDR3 is given. The V and J genes are TRBV7-2 and TRBJ2-1; no check of the table's D call, TRBD2, against the DNA was made. The germline V gene has CDR1 SGHTA and CDR2 FQGNSA. The CDR3 is made up of 23 amino acids, end residues included. CDR3: CASSPFKVDYGYTFGSGNNEQFF.

This sequence joins TRBV6-5 and TRBJ2-3; 7 bases fit TRBD2. Germline trimming cut 7 bases from V and 1 base from J; bases unmatched to any gene: 8. The CDR3 contains 15 residues. Germline CDR1 reads MNHEY; CDR2 reads SVGAGI. CDR3 sequence: CASTKSGTRTDTQYF. The CDR3 nucleotides read TGTGCCAGCACCAAAAGCGGGACCCGCACAGATACGCAGTATTTT.

A note on this clonotype: The junction departs from germline at one end; a sequencing error may be responsible. The genes are TRBV6-5 and TRBJ2-7; no reliable D call. Germline-derived CDR1 and CDR2 are MNHEY and SVGAGI. The CDR3 has 13 amino acids. This chain's CDR3 is CARGHPTLYEQHF. CDR3 DNA: TGTGCCAGAGGGCACCCCACTCTCTACGAGCAACACTTC.

Ten or more counts support this clonotype. The chain has TRBV7-9 and TRBJ2-1, with 7 bases matching TRBD2. V dropped 0 bases and J dropped 4; count of bases not matched to a gene: 3. CDR3 size: 15 residues. Germline values: CDR1 SEHNR, CDR2 FQNEAQ (reference sequence). The CDR3 loop reads CASSLAGREYNEQFF. In nucleotides, the CDR3 is TGTGCCAGCAGCTTAGCGGGGCGGGAGTACAATGAGCAGTTCTTC.

In this sample, this clonotype turned up many times. This sequence joins TRBV7-2 and TRBJ2-5; 12 bases line up with TRBD2. The J segment lost 4 bases and the V segment lost 2 bases, leaving 5 bases of the junction unmatched. This CDR3 spans 16 amino acids. CDR1 SGHTA and CDR2 FQGNSA come from the germline V gene. Here the CDR3 reads CASSLSASGRVETQYF. CDR3 sequence (DNA): TGTGCCAGCAGCTTAAGTGCTAGCGGGAGGGTAGAGACCCAGTACTTC.

This clonotype occurred many times. The genes are TRBV15 and TRBJ2-3; D tentatively fits TRBD1 or TRBD2 (5 bases each). This CDR3 is built from 16 residues. V was trimmed by 1 base and J by 2 bases, leaving 13 bases between them. CDR1 LNHNV and CDR2 YYDKDF come from the germline V gene (reference sequence). Written as DNA, the CDR3 is TGTGCCACCAGCAGAGTACCGAGGGGCCCCACAGATACGCAGTATTTT. Protein: CATSRVPRGPTDTQYF.

In regard to this clonotype: An end of the junction differs from the germline gene, which may be a read error. The J gene is TRBJ1-4, the V gene TRBV15, with D perhaps matching TRBD1 (5 bases). Germline V gives CDR1 LNHNV, CDR2 YYDKDF (reference sequence). The CDR3 consists of 16 residues. The CDR3 spells CATSRGQPATNEELFF. The CDR3 DNA is TGTGCCACCAGCAGAGGACAGCCAGCAACTAATGAAGAACTGTTTTTT. Using reference TRBV15 and TRBJ1-4 for the parts outside the CDR3, the full variable domain is DAMVIQNPRYQVTQFGKPVTLSCSQTLNHNVMYWYQQKSSQAPKLLFHYYDKDFNNEADTPDNFQSRRPNTSFCFLDIRSPGLGDTAMYLCATSRGQPATNEELFFGSGTQLSVL.

The table lists this clonotype with many counts. V and J are TRBV20-1 and TRBJ2-1; TRBD2 might be the D (7 bases). Germline V gene lookup returns CDR1 DFQATT and CDR2 SNEGSKA (reference sequence). Trimming cost V 1 base and J 6 bases, with 19 bases left between them. The CDR3 sequence is 16 residues long. The CDR3 region has the DNA TGCAGTGCTAGAGGAGGGGGAGGGCCTGGAGGCAATGAGCAGTTCTTC. Its protein product is CSARGGGGPGGNEQFF.

This clonotype was seen many times. The chain links TRBV6-6 to TRBJ1-3, with D hard to call. This CDR3 comprises 14 residues. Germline lookup yields CDR1 MNHNY and CDR2 SVGAGI (reference sequence). With 0 bases removed from V and 4 bases from J, the gap between germline ends came to 7 bases. The CDR3 region has the DNA TGTGCCAGCAGTTACTCGACTCAGGGAAACACCATATATTTT. Encoded protein: CASSYSTQGNTIYF.

This clonotype was detected ten times or more. The rearrangement uses TRBV4-1 and TRBJ2-1; D unclear. V lost 0 bases and J 9 bases, leaving 15 bases between the germline ends. This CDR3 has 15 amino acids. Germline V gene sequence: CDR1 MGHRA, CDR2 YSYEKL. In DNA, the CDR3 is TGCGCCAGCAGCCAAGATTTTCTGGGCTGGGGTGAGCAGTTCTTC. Translating gives CASSQDFLGWGEQFF.

This clonotype has at least ten counts. One junction end does not reproduce the germline sequence, and a read error may be involved. This chain connects TRBV7-8 to TRBJ1-4; possible D gene TRBD1, 6 bases. The CDR3 loop spans 14 amino acids. The germline V gene has CDR1 SGHVS and CDR2 FQNEAQ. In nucleotides, the CDR3 is TGTGCCAGCACCTTAGCCGGGGGGCGGGAAAAACTGTTTTTT. The encoded protein is CASTLAGGREKLFF.

The CDR3 coding sequence is TGTGCCAGCTCACCATTATCGGGACAGAATCAGCCCCAGCATTTT. Translation gives CASSPLSGQNQPQHF. The chain is built from TRBV18 and TRBJ1-5; 7 positions agree with TRBD1. The germline CDR1 and CDR2 sequences are KGHSH and LQKENI. Trimming removed 2 bases from V and 4 bases from J; junction bases left unmatched: 5. The CDR3 has 15 residues.

This clonotype was observed at least ten times. The chain is built from TRBV24-1 and TRBJ2-6; D gene uncertain. Trimming left V 3 bases short and J 4 bases short, with 9 bases between. The CDR3 runs 15 residues. Germline V gene lookup returns CDR1 KGHDR and CDR2 SFDVKD. CDR3 amino acids: CATSDGKYGANVLTF. The CDR3 DNA follows: TGTGCCACCAGTGATGGGAAATACGGGGCCAACGTCCTGACTTTC.

This clonotype has a count of ten or more. This chain connects TRBV19 to TRBJ2-1, with a possible D match to TRBD2 (7 bases). V lost 0 bases to trimming and J lost 4 bases, with 16 bases between them. The CDR3 length is 17 residues. The germline CDR1 and CDR2 sequences are LNHDA and SQIVND (reference sequence). The CDR3 DNA is TGTGCCAGTAGTATAGATCCTAGGGGGGGTCCTTACAATGAGCAGTTCTTC. Its protein product is CASSIDPRGGPYNEQFF.

CDR3: CASSQSLGLGTDTQYF. CDR3 DNA sequence: TGTGCCAGCAGCCAGTCCCTCGGACTGGGCACAGATACGCAGTATTTT. This chain links TRBV9 with TRBJ2-3; maybe TRBD2 (5 bases). V gave up 4 bases and J gave up 1 base, with 16 bases separating them. Germline assignment: CDR1 SGDLS and CDR2 YYNGEE. The CDR3 spans 16 residues.

This clonotype has a handful of counts. This may arise from a read error, as a much more abundant clone is one base away. Since the CDR3 does not end with the conserved phenylalanine or tryptophan, this likely comes from a read error. The V call is TRBV7-2, the J call TRBJ2-7, with TRBD1 identical over 8 bases. Trimming took 5 bases from V and 2 from J; bases not matched to a gene: 5. CDR3 length: 14 amino acids. Germline assignment: CDR1 SGHTA and CDR2 FQGNSA. The CDR3 sequence is CASSSDRGPYEQYL. Written as DNA, the CDR3 is TGTGCCAGCAGCAGCGACAGGGGTCCCTACGAGCAGTACCTC.